The present T cell receptor (beta chain) was sequenced within a study of cytomegalovirus exposure and HLA in healthy donors. Turning to the study itself: Early released data had approximately 86 million unique TCRs, all coming from HLA-typed donors.

Study-wide results and limits: Analyzed later, most CMV-associated TCR beta chains appeared HLA-restricted.

On this clone: Its antigen remains unidentified.

Germline V lookup: CDR1 MDHEN, CDR2 SYDVKM. The ends were cut back, 2 bases at V and 4 bases at J, with 11 bases in the middle. This CDR3 has 15 amino acids. The study ran its PCR with 60 Vbeta and 13 Jbeta primers. This table comes from immunoSEQ multiplex PCR, and its TCRdb copy is limited to in-frame clones, with some not included. This sample yields around 100,000 clones, of which around 81% are seen a single time; under 4.5% belongs to the top ten. The chain employs TRBV28 and TRBJ2-2; weak D call: TRBD2 (6 bases). The clonotype originates from a female donor in good health and CMV-seropositive. Sequencing was done on a sample of PBMCs. The CDR3 nucleotides are TGTGCCAGCAGTTTAAGGTTAGCGGCCACCGGGGAGCTGTTTTTT. It specifies CASSLRLAATGELFF.